Listed here are 6 T cell receptor beta chains from one sample, sequenced in a study. TCRdb re-analysed the RT-PCR reads in MiXCR, keeping a single row per CDR3 protein. The sample yields around 700,000 distinct CDR3 sequences, 14% seen once. The sample taken for sequencing was memory CD4+ T cells from blood. The receptors were gathered from a female donor in good health, serving as a healthy control.

The chain recombines TRBV5-1 with TRBJ1-1; 7 bases agree with TRBD1. Germline CDR1 reads SGHRS; CDR2 reads YFSETQ. The V gene end was trimmed by 3 bases and the J gene end by 4 bases; junction bases not matched to a gene: 15. CDR3 length equals 17 residues. CDR3: CASSSAGQPNWATEAFF. CDR3 DNA: TGCGCCAGCAGCTCAGCGGGACAGCCTAATTGGGCCACTGAAGCTTTCTTT.

V is TRBV2 and J is TRBJ2-3; TRBD2 matches at 9 bases. V lost 2 bases, J lost 4 bases, and 4 bases stayed unmatched. Germline V gene lookup returns CDR1 SNHLY and CDR2 FYNNEI. This CDR3 region has 15 residues. The CDR3 loop reads CASSEQAGGADTQYF. The CDR3 DNA is TGTGCCAGCAGTGAACAAGCGGGAGGAGCAGATACGCAGTATTTT.

The chain joins TRBV6-1 to TRBJ2-7; TRBD1 matches at 7 bases. Unmatched junction bases numbered 6, after V lost 6 bases and J lost 4 bases. The CDR3 loop spans 13 amino acids. The germline V gene encodes CDR1 MNHNS and CDR2 SASEGT. In DNA form, the CDR3 reads TGTGCCAGCAGACCCGACAGGGAATACGAGCAGTACTTC. It is translated as CASRPDREYEQYF.

This clonotype has more than one count but fewer than ten. The chain employs TRBV5-1 and TRBJ2-7; 9 nucleotides line up with TRBD2. Trimming at V came to 3 bases and at J to 4 bases, leaving 8 bases not matched to a gene. Germline CDR1 and CDR2: SGHRS and YFSETQ. There are 15 residues in the CDR3. The CDR3 sequence is CASSWNSGSEYEQYF. The CDR3 region has the DNA TGCGCCAGCAGCTGGAATAGCGGGAGTGAGTACGAGCAGTACTTC.

Many counts were recorded for this clonotype. The chain couples TRBV20-1 to TRBJ2-4; D gene uncertain. Germline CDR1 and CDR2: DFQATT and SNEGSKA (reference sequence). The CDR3 is 15 residues long. Trimming removed 3 bases at V and 1 base at J, with 13 bases between. CDR3 sequence: CSASLLGIAKNIQYF. The CDR3 coding sequence is TGCAGTGCTAGTTTGCTAGGAATCGCCAAAAACATTCAGTACTTC.

This clonotype showed up many times. The chain carries TRBV10-3 and TRBJ2-1; a possible D gene is TRBD2 (6 bases). CDR3 length: 12 residues. Germline values: CDR1 ENHRY, CDR2 SYGVKD. V lost 4 bases to trimming and J lost 9 bases, with 10 bases between them. CDR3 region: CAISVGGGEQFF. DNA of the CDR3: TGTGCCATCAGTGTGGGAGGAGGTGAGCAGTTCTTC.